This T cell receptor beta chain originates from a study of shared clonotypes between healthy human individuals. Each subset's genomic DNA was shared equally among a number of immunoSEQ plates. Produced via immunoSEQ multiplex PCR; TCRdb's table is partial and in-frame only. The table shows about 2.4 million clones, with 80% to 95% occurring only once. This clone showed up just once. The length of the CDR3 is 17 residues. Between the trimmed V and J ends, which lost 0 bases and 0 bases, there was a span of 12 bases. The V gene's germline CDR1 is MNHNS and CDR2 SASEGT. The clonotype comes from a man aged 18 to 35 in good health. Some clones in this sample may be carry-over from other donors' samples. Material for sequencing was naive CD4+ T cells from PBMCs. Subset: CD45RA+ positively selected. The chain is built from TRBV6-1 and TRBJ1-5; tentative D call: TRBD1 (5 bases). The chain's CDR3 is CASSEALGVSSNQPQHF. DNA of the CDR3: TGTGCCAGCAGTGAAGCGCTAGGGGTCAGTAGCAATCAGCCCCAGCATTTT.